Following are 26 T cell receptor beta chains from one sample sequenced in a study of low-dose radiotherapy and immunotherapy resistance in tumors. This sample's time point: before trial treatment. Amplification of TCRs used a constant-region primer and V-primer adapter for roughly 18 PCR cycles. TCRdb recomputed calls from the reads with MiXCR, one row per CDR3 protein. This sample has approximately 47,000 distinct CDR3 sequences; 12% occur once, and the top ten carry about 6%. Sequences were derived from PBMCs, sampled before treatment. The receptor set was obtained from a female donor with ovarian cancer.

In this sample, this clonotype turned up many times. The chain recombines TRBV20-1 with TRBJ2-7, with a weak D call TRBD1 (7 bases). The V gene's germline CDR1 is DFQATT and CDR2 SNEGSKA (reference sequence). V was cut by 6 bases and J by 1 base, with 13 bases left in between. The CDR3 length is 13 residues. CDR3: CSARRGQSYEQYF. The CDR3 DNA sequence: TGCAGTGCGCGGAGGGGACAGTCCTACGAGCAGTACTTC.

In its sample, this clonotype was seen many times. This chain joins TRBV18 and TRBJ1-6; TRBD1 matches 7 bases. Losses at the gene ends were 0 bases for V and 4 bases for J; bases not matched to a gene: 9. The CDR3 contains 18 residues. Germline CDR1 KGHSH, CDR2 LQKENI. CDR3 sequence reads: CASSPPKGPGQYNSPLHF. CDR3 DNA sequence: TGTGCCAGCTCACCACCAAAGGGTCCGGGACAGTATAATTCACCCCTCCACTTT.

In its sample, this clonotype was seen many times. This chain joins TRBV20-1 and TRBJ2-5; D not certain. CDR3 length: 13 amino acids. Per germline, CDR1 DFQATT and CDR2 SNEGSKA (reference sequence). The germline V and J ends were trimmed by 6 bases and 2 bases, with 13 bases remaining between them. The CDR3 DNA is TGCAGTGCGTATGAAGGGATACAAGAGACCCAGTACTTC. Its translation: CSAYEGIQETQYF.

This clonotype was seen repeatedly, ten times or more. The rearrangement uses TRBV9 and TRBJ2-7; D is unresolved. The V and J ends lost 0 bases and 3 bases respectively, with 7 bases between them. The CDR3 contains 13 residues. Per germline, CDR1 SGDLS and CDR2 YYNGEE. This CDR3 is CASSVVISYEQYF. The CDR3 coding sequence is TGTGCCAGCAGCGTAGTAATTAGCTACGAGCAGTACTTC.

This clonotype was counted ten times or more. The chain couples TRBV5-6 to TRBJ2-4, with 7 bases lining up with TRBD1. V shed 4 bases, J shed 8 bases, and the junction held 12 bases outside the gene matches. The CDR3 runs to 15 residues. The germline V gene encodes CDR1 SGHDT and CDR2 YYEEEE. The DNA of the CDR3 is TGTGCCAGCAGCCCCCGATTACCCGACAGGGACATTCAGTACTTC. This codes for CASSPRLPDRDIQYF.

Concerning this clonotype itself: Since a far larger clone is one base different, this is likely a read error. CDR3 sequence: CASSRTRGLYEQYF. DNA for the CDR3: TGTGCCAGCAGCCGAACAAGGGGACTCTACGAGCAGTACTTC. The gene calls are TRBV11-2 and TRBJ2-7, with D possibly matching TRBD2 (6 bases). This CDR3 region has 14 residues. The V gene lost 5 bases and the J gene lost 3 bases, with 14 bases spanning the gap. CDR1 is SGHAT, CDR2 FQNNGV, per germline.

As to this clonotype: A far larger clone is a single base away, which makes a read error likely. This chain connects TRBV6-1 to TRBJ1-3; 7 bases fit TRBD1. This CDR3 contains 15 residues. J gave up 4 bases and V 4 bases, and 7 bases lay outside the gene matches. CDR1 and CDR2 (germline): MNHNS, SASEGT. CDR3: CASSARRGGGNTIYF. CDR3 nucleotide sequence: TGTGCCAGCAGTGCTCGGAGAGGGGGCGGAAACACCATATATTTT.

There are many counts of this clonotype. The V gene is TRBV12-3 or TRBV12-4, the J gene TRBJ1-1, with 7 bases that match TRBD1. The junction had 10 bases not matched to a gene; V was cut back by 3 bases and J by 3 bases. This CDR3 is 16 amino acids long. The CDR3 spells CASSLTRGRGDTEAFF. CDR3 nucleotide sequence: TGTGCCAGCAGTTTGACAAGGGGGCGCGGGGACACTGAAGCTTTCTTT.

The sample holds many counts of this clonotype. The chain links TRBV20-1 to TRBJ2-1, with 11 nucleotides matching TRBD2. With 3 bases clipped from V and 10 bases from J, the junction kept 11 bases outside the gene matches. Germline CDR1 DFQATT, CDR2 SNEGSKA (reference sequence). The CDR3 sequence is 15 residues long. CDR3 nucleotides: TGCAGTGCTAGGATTAGCGGGAGGGCTATGGGGGAGCAGTTCTTC. This sequence encodes CSARISGRAMGEQFF.

The sample holds many counts of this clonotype. The chain uses TRBV4-1 and TRBJ2-7; 11 bases align to TRBD1. The ends lost 5 bases at V and 6 bases at J; junction bases unmatched: 6. Per the germline V gene, CDR1 is MGHRA and CDR2 is YSYEKL. The CDR3 runs to 14 residues. CDR3: CASSSGQGAPEQYF. CDR3 nucleotide sequence: TGCGCCAGCAGCAGCGGACAGGGGGCGCCCGAGCAGTACTTC.

This clonotype has at least ten counts. The rearrangement uses TRBV30 and TRBJ2-2; 9 bases fit TRBD2. The germline V gene encodes CDR1 GTSNPN and CDR2 SVGIG (reference sequence). V lost 8 bases and J lost 0; bases outside the gene matches: 10. The CDR3 extends over 16 amino acids. CDR3 sequence reads: CAESGTSHANTGELFF. The DNA for the CDR3 is TGTGCCGAGTCCGGGACTAGCCACGCGAACACCGGGGAGCTGTTTTTT.

This clonotype was detected ten times or more. The chain combines TRBV4-2 with TRBJ2-5, with 11 bases aligning to TRBD2. CDR1 LGHNA and CDR2 YNFKEQ come from the germline V gene. V was clipped by 0 bases and J by 4 bases; unmatched bases: 7. The CDR3 runs 17 residues. The CDR3 region is CASSQDGLAGGGETQYF. CDR3 DNA sequence: TGTGCCAGCAGCCAAGATGGGCTAGCGGGGGGCGGAGAGACCCAGTACTTC.

There are many counts of this clonotype. The V call is TRBV5-4, the J call TRBJ2-1; D is unclear. Trimming took 0 bases from V and 9 from J, leaving 4 bases between them. The CDR3 spans 11 residues. Germline assignment: CDR1 SGHNT and CDR2 YYREEE (reference sequence). Here the CDR3 reads CASSLGAEQFF. The CDR3 region has the DNA TGTGCCAGCAGCTTGGGGGCTGAGCAGTTCTTC.

This clonotype was picked up many times. The chain joins TRBV2 to TRBJ1-1; 7 nucleotides agree with TRBD1. V dropped 6 bases and J dropped 5; count of bases not matched to a gene: 15. This CDR3 comprises 16 residues. Germline CDR1 is SNHLY and CDR2 is FYNNEI. The CDR3 region has the DNA TGTGCCAGCAGACCCGTTAGAGGGGGCTTGGGTACTGAAGCTTTCTTT. Protein sequence: CASRPVRGGLGTEAFF. Complete variable domain (other parts from reference TRBV2 and TRBJ1-1): EPEVTQTPSHQVTQMGQEVILRCVPISNHLYFYWYRQILGQKVEFLVSFYNNEISEKSEIFDDQFSVERPDGSNFTLKIRSTKLEDSAMYFCASRPVRGGLGTEAFFGQGTRLTVV.

This clonotype occurred many times. CDR3 DNA sequence: TGCAGCGTTCGGCAGGGGGGCAGAAACGAGCAGTACTTC. Translation gives CSVRQGGRNEQYF. The V call is TRBV29-1, the J call TRBJ2-7; possible D gene TRBD1, 7 bases. This CDR3 spans 13 amino acids. From germline, CDR1 is SQVTM and CDR2 ANQGSEA. V lost 5 bases and J 5 bases, leaving 16 bases between the germline ends.

The table lists this clonotype with many counts. V is TRBV10-3 and J is TRBJ2-5; D unclear. Per the germline V gene, CDR1 is ENHRY and CDR2 is SYGVKD. The CDR3 is 13 amino acids. Trimming stripped 3 bases from V and 5 bases from J, with 10 bases between. CDR3 region: CAISDGGRETQYF. In nucleotides, the CDR3 is TGTGCCATCAGTGACGGCGGTCGGGAGACCCAGTACTTC.

This rearrangement joins TRBV20-1 to TRBJ1-1, with 8 nucleotides matching TRBD1. This CDR3 is built from 15 residues. Germline V CDR1 and CDR2: DFQATT, SNEGSKA (reference sequence). J gave up 0 bases and V 6 bases, and 9 bases lay outside the gene matches. The CDR3 region is CSAPGADRVNTEAFF. The CDR3, as DNA: TGCAGTGCCCCCGGGGCGGACAGGGTGAACACTGAAGCTTTCTTT.

In this sample, this clonotype turned up many times. The CDR3 loop is CSVAGAQGTQYF. The CDR3 DNA sequence: TGCAGTGTAGCAGGGGCCCAGGGGACCCAGTACTTC. This chain links TRBV20-1 with TRBJ2-5; D might be TRBD1 (6 bases). CDR3 length equals 12 residues. V lost 7 bases to trimming and J lost 7 bases, with 16 bases between them. Germline V gene sequence: CDR1 DFQATT, CDR2 SNEGSKA (reference sequence).

This clonotype came up many times. This chain connects TRBV30 to TRBJ2-7, with 9 bases aligning to TRBD1. This CDR3 region has 15 residues. From germline, CDR1 is GTSNPN and CDR2 SVGIG (reference sequence). J was trimmed by 5 bases and V by 5 bases; bases with no gene match: 13. CDR3 sequence: CAWGPAGTGSHEQYF. CDR3 sequence (DNA): TGTGCCTGGGGACCTGCCGGGACAGGGTCCCACGAGCAGTACTTC.

As concerns this clonotype: Germline and junction disagree at one end, which may indicate a read error. The rearrangement links TRBV5-1 to TRBJ2-1; no firm D call. CDR1 is SGHRS, CDR2 YFSETQ, per germline. The CDR3 consists of 14 residues. CDR3 sequence (DNA): TGCGCCAGCAGCCCTTCCGGTTTGGTCTACGAGCAATTCTTC. Its translation: CASSPSGLVYEQFF.

This clonotype was picked up many times. The chain uses TRBV7-8 and TRBJ2-1; D possibly corresponds to TRBD2 (7 bases). V lost 2 bases to trimming and J lost 9 bases, with 11 bases between them. This CDR3 spans 13 amino acids. CDR1 and CDR2 from the germline V gene are SGHVS and FQNEAQ. CDR3 residues: CASSLRGEGEQFF. The CDR3 DNA reads as TGTGCCAGCAGCTTAAGGGGGGAGGGTGAGCAGTTCTTC. The whole variable domain, remainder taken from reference TRBV7-8 and TRBJ2-1, is GAGVSQSPRYKVAKRGQDVALRCDPISGHVSLFWYQQALGQGPEFLTYFQNEAQLDKSGLPSDRFFAERPEGSVSTLKIQRTQQEDSAVYLCASSLRGEGEQFFGPGTRLTVL.

This clonotype was detected ten times or more. The J gene is TRBJ2-5, the V gene TRBV7-8; TRBD1 matches at 7 bases. The trim removed 5 bases at V and 1 base at J, leaving 4 bases unmatched. This CDR3 spans 14 amino acids. Per the germline V gene, CDR1 is SGHVS and CDR2 is FQNEAQ. CDR3 DNA: TGTGCCAGCAGCCCTAGGACAGGCCAAGAGACCCAGTACTTC. Translating it yields CASSPRTGQETQYF. The variable domain in full, with the rest retrieved from reference TRBV7-8 and TRBJ2-5, is GAGVSQSPRYKVAKRGQDVALRCDPISGHVSLFWYQQALGQGPEFLTYFQNEAQLDKSGLPSDRFFAERPEGSVSTLKIQRTQQEDSAVYLCASSPRTGQETQYFGPGTRLLVL.

This clonotype has a count of ten or more. The chain has TRBV28 and TRBJ2-1, with 10 bases identical to TRBD2. The CDR3 is made up of 12 amino acids. Germline V CDR1 and CDR2: MDHEN, SYDVKM. The V segment lost 6 bases and the J segment 14 bases; nucleotides outside the gene matches: 7. The DNA of the CDR3 is TGTGCCAGCAGCCTAGCGGGAGTGGTGGAGTTCTTC. Its translation: CASSLAGVVEFF.

This clonotype was detected many times. The V gene is TRBV6-6, the J gene TRBJ2-4; D is perhaps TRBD2 (6 bases). The germline CDR1 and CDR2 sequences are MNHNY and SVGAGI (reference sequence). The CDR3 sequence is 13 residues long. V was trimmed by 10 bases and J by 8 bases, leaving 18 bases between them. The CDR3 region has the DNA TGTGCCACCACGGGGAGAGCGGGTCACATTCAGTACTTC. Its protein product is CATTGRAGHIQYF.

The sample holds many counts of this clonotype. The chain employs TRBV6-6 and TRBJ2-7; no reliable D call. The CDR3 loop spans 14 amino acids. Deletions cut 5 bases from V and 2 bases from J, with 13 bases between. The germline V gene encodes CDR1 MNHNY and CDR2 SVGAGI (reference sequence). The CDR3 spells CASSQRTGAYEQYF. In DNA form, the CDR3 reads TGTGCCAGCAGTCAGAGGACGGGCGCCTACGAGCAGTACTTC.

This clonotype showed up many times. The CDR3 region has the DNA TGTGCCAGCAGCCCTCTGAAGGGGAAAACCGGGGAGCTGTTTTTT. It translates to CASSPLKGKTGELFF. J is TRBJ2-2 and V is TRBV14; D might be TRBD1 (5 bases). The CDR3 is 15 amino acids. V was cut by 4 bases and J by 5 bases, with 14 bases left in between. Germline V gives CDR1 SGHDN, CDR2 FVKESK.